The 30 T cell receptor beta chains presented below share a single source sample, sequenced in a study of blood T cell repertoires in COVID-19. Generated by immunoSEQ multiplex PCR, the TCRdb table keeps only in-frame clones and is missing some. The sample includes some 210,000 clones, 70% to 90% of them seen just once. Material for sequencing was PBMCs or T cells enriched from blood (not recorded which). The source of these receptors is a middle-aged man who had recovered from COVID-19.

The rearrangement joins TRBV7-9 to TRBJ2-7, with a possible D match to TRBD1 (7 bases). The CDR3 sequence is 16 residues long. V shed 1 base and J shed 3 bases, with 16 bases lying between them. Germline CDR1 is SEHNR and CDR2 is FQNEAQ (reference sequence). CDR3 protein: CASSLDGGTAYYEQYF. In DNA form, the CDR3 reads TGTGCCAGCAGCTTAGATGGGGGGACAGCCTACTACGAGCAGTACTTC.

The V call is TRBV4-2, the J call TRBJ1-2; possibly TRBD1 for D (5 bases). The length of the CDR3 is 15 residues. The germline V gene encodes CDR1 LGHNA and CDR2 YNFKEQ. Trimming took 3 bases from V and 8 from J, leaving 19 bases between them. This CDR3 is CASSHASTGREGYTF. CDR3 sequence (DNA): TGTGCCAGCAGCCATGCTTCCACCGGCAGGGAAGGCTACACCTTC.

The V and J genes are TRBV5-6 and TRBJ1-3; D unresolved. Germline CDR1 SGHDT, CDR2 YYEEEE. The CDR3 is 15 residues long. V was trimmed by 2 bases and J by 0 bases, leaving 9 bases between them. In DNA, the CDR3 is TGTGCCAGCAGCTTAATAGAGGCCTCTGGAAACACCATATATTTT. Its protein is CASSLIEASGNTIYF.

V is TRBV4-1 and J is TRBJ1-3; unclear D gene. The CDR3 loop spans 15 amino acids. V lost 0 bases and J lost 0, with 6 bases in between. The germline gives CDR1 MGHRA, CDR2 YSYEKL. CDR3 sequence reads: CASSQDTSSGNTIYF. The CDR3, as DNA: TGCGCCAGCAGCCAAGACACGAGCTCTGGAAACACCATATATTTT.

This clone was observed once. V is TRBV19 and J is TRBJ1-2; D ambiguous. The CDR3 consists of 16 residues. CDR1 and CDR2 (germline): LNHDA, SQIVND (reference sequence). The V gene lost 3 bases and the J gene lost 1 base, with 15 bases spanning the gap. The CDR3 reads CASSISRIPLNYGYTF. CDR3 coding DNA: TGTGCCAGTAGTATTTCGAGGATTCCCCTTAACTATGGCTACACCTTC.

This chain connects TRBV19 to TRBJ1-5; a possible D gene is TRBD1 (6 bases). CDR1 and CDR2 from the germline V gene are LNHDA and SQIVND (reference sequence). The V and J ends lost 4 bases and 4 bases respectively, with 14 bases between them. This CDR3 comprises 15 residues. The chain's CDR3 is CASSSAGALNQPQHF. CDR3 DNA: TGTGCCAGTAGTAGCGCGGGGGCATTAAATCAGCCCCAGCATTTT. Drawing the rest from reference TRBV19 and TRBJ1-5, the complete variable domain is DGGITQSPKYLFRKEGQNVTLSCEQNLNHDAMYWYRQDPGQGLRLIYYSQIVNDFQKGDIAEGYSVSREKKESFPLTVTSAQKNPTAFYLCASSSAGALNQPQHFGDGTRLSIL.

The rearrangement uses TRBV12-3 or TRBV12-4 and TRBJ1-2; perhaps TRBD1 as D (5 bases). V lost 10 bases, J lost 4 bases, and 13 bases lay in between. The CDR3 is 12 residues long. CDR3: CAIGERGYGYTF. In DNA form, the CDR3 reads TGTGCCATTGGGGAAAGGGGCTATGGCTACACCTTC.

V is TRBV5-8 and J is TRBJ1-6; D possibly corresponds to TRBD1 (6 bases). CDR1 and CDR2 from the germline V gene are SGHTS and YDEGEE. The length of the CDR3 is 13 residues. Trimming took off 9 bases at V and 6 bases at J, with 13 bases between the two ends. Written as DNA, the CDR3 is TGTGCCACTCGGGACACATTTAATTCACCCCTCCACTTT. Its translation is CATRDTFNSPLHF.

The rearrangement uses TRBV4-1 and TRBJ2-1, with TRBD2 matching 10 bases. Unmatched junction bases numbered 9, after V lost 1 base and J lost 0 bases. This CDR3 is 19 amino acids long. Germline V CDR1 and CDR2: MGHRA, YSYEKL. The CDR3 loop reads CASSQGFGTSVSSYNEQFF. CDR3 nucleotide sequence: TGCGCCAGCAGCCAAGGATTTGGGACTAGCGTCAGCTCCTACAATGAGCAGTTCTTC.

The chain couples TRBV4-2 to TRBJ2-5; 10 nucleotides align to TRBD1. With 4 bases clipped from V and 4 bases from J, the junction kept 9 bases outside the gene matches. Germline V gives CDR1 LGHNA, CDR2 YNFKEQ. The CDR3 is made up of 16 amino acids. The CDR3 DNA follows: TGTGCCAGCAGCCGCCGGACAGGGGGGGATCGAGAGACCCAGTACTTC. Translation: CASSRRTGGDRETQYF.

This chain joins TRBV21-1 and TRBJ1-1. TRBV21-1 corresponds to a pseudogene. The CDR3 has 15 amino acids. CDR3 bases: TGTGCCAGCACCTTAAGGGAGGTTTTGGGCACTGAAGCTTTCTTT. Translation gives CASTLREVLGTEAFF.

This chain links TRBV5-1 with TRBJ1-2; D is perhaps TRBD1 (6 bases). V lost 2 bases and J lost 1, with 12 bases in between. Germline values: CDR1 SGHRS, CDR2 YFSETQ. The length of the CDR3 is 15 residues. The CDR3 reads CASSLRTEYNYGYTF. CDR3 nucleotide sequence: TGCGCCAGCAGCTTAAGGACAGAATATAACTATGGCTACACCTTC.

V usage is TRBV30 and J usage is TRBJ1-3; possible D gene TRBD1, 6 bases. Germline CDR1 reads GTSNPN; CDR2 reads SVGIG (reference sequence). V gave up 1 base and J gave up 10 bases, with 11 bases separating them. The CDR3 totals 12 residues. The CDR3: CAWSAGQITIYF. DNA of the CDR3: TGTGCCTGGAGTGCCGGACAGATAACCATATATTTT.

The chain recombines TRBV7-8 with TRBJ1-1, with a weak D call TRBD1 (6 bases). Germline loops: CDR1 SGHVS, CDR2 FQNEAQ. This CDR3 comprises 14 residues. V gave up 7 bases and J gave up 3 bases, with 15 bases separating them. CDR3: CASTQWGQDTEAFF. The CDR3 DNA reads TGTGCCAGCACACAGTGGGGGCAGGACACTGAAGCTTTCTTT.

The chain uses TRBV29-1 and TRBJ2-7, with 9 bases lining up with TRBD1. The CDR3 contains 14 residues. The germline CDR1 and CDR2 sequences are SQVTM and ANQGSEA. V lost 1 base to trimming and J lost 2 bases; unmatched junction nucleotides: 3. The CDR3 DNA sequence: TGCAGCGTTGAAGGGGGACAGGGACCCTACGAGCAGTACTTC. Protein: CSVEGGQGPYEQYF.

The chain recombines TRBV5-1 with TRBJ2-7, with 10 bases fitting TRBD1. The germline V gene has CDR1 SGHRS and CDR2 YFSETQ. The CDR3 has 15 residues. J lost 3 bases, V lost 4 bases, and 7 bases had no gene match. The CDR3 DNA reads TGCGCCAGCAGCGCCAGGACAGGGGGTAACTACGAGCAGTACTTC. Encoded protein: CASSARTGGNYEQYF. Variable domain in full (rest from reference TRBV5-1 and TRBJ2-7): KAGVTQTPRYLIKTRGQQVTLSCSPISGHRSVSWYQQTPGQGLQFLFEYFSETQRNKGNFPGRFSGRQFSNSRSEMNVSTLELGDSALYLCASSARTGGNYEQYFGPGTRLTVT.

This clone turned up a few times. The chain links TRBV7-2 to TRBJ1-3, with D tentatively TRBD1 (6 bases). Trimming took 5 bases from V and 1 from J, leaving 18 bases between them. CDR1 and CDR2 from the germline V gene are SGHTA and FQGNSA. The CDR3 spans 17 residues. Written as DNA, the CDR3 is TGTGCCAGCAGCCGTTACACACAACAGGGTTCTGGAAACACCATATATTTT. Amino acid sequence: CASSRYTQQGSGNTIYF.

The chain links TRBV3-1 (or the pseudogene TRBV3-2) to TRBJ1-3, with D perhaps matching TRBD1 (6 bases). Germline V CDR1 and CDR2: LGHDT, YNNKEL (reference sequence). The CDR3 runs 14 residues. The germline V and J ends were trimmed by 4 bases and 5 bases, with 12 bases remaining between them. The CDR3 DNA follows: TGTGCCAGCAGCCGGTCGGACAGCCGAAACACCATATATTTT. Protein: CASSRSDSRNTIYF.

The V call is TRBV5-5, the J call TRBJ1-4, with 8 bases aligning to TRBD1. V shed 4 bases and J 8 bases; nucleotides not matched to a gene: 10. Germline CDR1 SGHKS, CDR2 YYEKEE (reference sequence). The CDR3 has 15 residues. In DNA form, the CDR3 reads TGTGCCAGCAGCCCCCAGGACAGGGCGTTCGAAAAACTGTTTTTT. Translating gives CASSPQDRAFEKLFF. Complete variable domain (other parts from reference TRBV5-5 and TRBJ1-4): DAGVTQSPTHLIKTRGQQVTLRCSPISGHKSVSWYQQVLGQGPQFIFQYYEKEERGRGNFPDRFSARQFPNYSSELNVNALLLGDSALYLCASSPQDRAFEKLFFGSGTQLSVL.

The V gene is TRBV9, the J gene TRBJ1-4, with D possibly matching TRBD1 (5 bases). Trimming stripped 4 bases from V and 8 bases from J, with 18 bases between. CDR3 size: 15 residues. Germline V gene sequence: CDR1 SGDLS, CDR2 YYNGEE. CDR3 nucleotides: TGTGCCAGCAGCCCGCAGGGAGGAGGTCGGGAAAAACTGTTTTTT. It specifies CASSPQGGGREKLFF.

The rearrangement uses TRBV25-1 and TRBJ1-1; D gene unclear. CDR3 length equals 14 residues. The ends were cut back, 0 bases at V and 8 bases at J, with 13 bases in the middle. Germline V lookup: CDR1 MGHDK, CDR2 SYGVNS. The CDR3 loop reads CASSEYASHGEAFF. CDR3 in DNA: TGTGCCAGCAGTGAATATGCCTCCCACGGGGAAGCTTTCTTT.

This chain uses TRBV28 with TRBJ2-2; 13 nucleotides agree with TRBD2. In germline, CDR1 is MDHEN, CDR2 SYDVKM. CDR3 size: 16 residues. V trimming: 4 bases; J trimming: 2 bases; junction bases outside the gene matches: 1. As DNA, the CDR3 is TGTGCCAGCAGTTGGGGACTAGCGGGAAACACCGGGGAGCTGTTTTTT. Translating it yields CASSWGLAGNTGELFF. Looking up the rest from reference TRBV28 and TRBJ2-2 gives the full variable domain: DVKVTQSSRYLVKRTGEKVFLECVQDMDHENMFWYRQDPGLGLRLIYFSYDVKMKEKGDIPEGYSVSREKKERFSLILESASTNQTSMYLCASSWGLAGNTGELFFGEGSRLTVL.

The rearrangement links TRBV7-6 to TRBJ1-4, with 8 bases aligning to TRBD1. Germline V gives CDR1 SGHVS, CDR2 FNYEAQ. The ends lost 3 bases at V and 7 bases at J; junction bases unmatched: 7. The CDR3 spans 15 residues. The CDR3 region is CASSFGTGAREKLFF. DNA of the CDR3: TGTGCCAGCAGCTTCGGGACAGGCGCACGTGAAAAACTGTTTTTT.

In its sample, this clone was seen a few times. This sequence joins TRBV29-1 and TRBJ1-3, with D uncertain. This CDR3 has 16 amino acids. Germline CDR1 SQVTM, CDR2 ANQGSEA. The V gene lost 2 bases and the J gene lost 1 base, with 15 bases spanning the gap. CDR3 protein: CSVEIWQEASGNTIYF. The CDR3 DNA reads TGCAGCGTTGAAATATGGCAGGAGGCTTCTGGAAACACCATATATTTT.

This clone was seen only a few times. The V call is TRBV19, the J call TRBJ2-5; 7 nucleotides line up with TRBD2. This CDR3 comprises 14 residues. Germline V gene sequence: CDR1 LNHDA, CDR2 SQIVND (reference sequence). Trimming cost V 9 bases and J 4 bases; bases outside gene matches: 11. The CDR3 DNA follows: TGTGCCAGCCGGTCCTGGGGGGGAGGAGAGACCCAGTACTTC. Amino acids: CASRSWGGGETQYF.

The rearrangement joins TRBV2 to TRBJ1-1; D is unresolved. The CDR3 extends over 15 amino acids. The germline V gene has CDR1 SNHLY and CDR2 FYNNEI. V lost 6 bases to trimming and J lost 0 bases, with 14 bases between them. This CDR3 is CASSSELSLNTEAFF. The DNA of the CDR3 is TGTGCCAGCAGCAGCGAGCTGAGCTTGAACACTGAAGCTTTCTTT.

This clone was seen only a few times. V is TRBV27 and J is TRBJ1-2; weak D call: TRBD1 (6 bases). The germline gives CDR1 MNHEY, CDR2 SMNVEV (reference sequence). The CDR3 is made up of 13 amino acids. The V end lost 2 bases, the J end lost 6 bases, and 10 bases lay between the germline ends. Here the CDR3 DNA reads TGTGCCAGCAGTTTAAGGGGGTCAGATGGCTACACCTTC. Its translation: CASSLRGSDGYTF.

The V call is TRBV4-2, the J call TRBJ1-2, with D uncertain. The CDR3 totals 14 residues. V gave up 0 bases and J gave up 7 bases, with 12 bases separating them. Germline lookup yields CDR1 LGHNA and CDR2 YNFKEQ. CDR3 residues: CASSQDVGLSGYTF. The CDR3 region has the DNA TGTGCCAGCAGCCAAGATGTCGGTTTGAGTGGCTACACCTTC.

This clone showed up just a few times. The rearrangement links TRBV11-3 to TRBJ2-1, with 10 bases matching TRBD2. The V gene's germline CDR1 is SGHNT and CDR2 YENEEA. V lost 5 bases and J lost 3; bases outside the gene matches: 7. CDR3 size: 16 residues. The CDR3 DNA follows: TGTGCCAGCAGCCCCTCAGCGGGAGGGGACTACAATGAGCAGTTCTTC. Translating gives CASSPSAGGDYNEQFF.

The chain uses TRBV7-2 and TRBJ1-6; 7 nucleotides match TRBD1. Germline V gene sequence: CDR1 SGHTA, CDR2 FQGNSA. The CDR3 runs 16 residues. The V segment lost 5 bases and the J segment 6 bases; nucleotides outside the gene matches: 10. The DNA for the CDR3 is TGTGCCAGCAGCGGCCTCGTGGGGACAGTTAATTCACCCCTCCACTTT. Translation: CASSGLVGTVNSPLHF. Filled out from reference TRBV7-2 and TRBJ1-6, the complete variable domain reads GAGVSQSPSNKVTEKGKDVELRCDPISGHTALYWYRQSLGQGLEFLIYFQGNSAPDKSGLPSDRFSAERTGGSVSTLTIQRTQQEDSAVYLCASSGLVGTVNSPLHFGNGTRLTVT.